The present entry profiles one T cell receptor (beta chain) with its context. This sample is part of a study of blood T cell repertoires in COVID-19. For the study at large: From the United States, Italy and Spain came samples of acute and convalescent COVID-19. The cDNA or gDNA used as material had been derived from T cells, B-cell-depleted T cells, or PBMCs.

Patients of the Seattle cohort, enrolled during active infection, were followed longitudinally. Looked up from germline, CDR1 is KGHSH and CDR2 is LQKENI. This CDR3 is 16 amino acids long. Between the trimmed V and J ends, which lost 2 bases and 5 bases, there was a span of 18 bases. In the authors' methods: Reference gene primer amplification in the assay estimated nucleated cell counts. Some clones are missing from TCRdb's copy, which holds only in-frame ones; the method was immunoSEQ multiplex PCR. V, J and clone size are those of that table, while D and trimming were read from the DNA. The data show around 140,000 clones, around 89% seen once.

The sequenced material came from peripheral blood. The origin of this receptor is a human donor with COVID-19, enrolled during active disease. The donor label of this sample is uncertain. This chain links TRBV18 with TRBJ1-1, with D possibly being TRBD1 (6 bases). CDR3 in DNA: TGTGCCAGCTCACCAACGTACGGGGGGGCAGGGACTGAAGCTTTCTTT. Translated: CASSPTYGGAGTEAFF.